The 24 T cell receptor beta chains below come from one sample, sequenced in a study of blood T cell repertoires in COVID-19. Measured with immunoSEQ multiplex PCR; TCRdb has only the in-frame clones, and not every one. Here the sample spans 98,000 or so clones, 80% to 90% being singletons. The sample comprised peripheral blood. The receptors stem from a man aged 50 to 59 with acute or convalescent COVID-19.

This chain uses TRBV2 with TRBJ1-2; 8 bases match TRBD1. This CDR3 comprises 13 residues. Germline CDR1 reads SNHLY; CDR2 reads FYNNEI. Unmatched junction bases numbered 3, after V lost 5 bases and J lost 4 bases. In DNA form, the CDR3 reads TGTGCCAGCAGTATTGGACAGGGCTATGGCTACACCTTC. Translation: CASSIGQGYGYTF.

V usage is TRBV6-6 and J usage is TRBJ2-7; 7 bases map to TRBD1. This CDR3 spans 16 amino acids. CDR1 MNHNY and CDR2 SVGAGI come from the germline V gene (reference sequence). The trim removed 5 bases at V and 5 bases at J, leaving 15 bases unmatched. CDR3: CASSPQGGPDLHEQYF. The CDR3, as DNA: TGTGCCAGCAGTCCCCAAGGGGGCCCGGACCTTCACGAGCAGTACTTC.

CDR3 DNA sequence: TGTGCCAGCACCTCTATCGGAGCTCGAGGCACCGGGGAGCTGTTTTTT. It yields the protein CASTSIGARGTGELFF. This chain connects TRBV11-2 to TRBJ2-2; no clear D gene. The germline CDR1 and CDR2 sequences are SGHAT and FQNNGV. The CDR3 spans 16 residues. The ends were cut back, 7 bases at V and 4 bases at J, with 19 bases in the middle. Combining the CDR3 with reference TRBV11-2 and TRBJ2-2 gives the whole variable domain EAGVAQSPRYKIIEKRQSVAFWCNPISGHATLYWYQQILGQGPKLLIQFQNNGVVDDSQLPKDRFSAERLKGVDSTLKIQPAKLEDSAVYLCASTSIGARGTGELFFGEGSRLTVL.

In nucleotides, the CDR3 is TGTGCCAGCAGGGCTAGCGGGAGTTGGTCGGAGACCCAGTACTTC. Translating gives CASRASGSWSETQYF. The chain recombines TRBV28 with TRBJ2-5; 10 bases line up with TRBD2. CDR1 MDHEN and CDR2 SYDVKM come from the germline V gene. The CDR3 length is 15 residues. The junction had 9 bases not matched to a gene; V was cut back by 6 bases and J by 5 bases.

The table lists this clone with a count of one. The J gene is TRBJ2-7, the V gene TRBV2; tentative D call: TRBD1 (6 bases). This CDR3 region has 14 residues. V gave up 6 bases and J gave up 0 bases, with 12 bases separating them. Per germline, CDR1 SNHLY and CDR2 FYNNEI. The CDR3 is CASRPGVSSYEQYF. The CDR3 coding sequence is TGTGCCAGCAGACCAGGGGTTAGCTCCTACGAGCAGTACTTC.

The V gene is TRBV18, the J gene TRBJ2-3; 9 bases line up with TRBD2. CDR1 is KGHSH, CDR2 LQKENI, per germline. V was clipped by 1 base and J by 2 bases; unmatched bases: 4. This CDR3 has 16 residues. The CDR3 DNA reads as TGTGCCAGCTCACCACGACTAGCGGAGATCACAGATACGCAGTATTTT. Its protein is CASSPRLAEITDTQYF.

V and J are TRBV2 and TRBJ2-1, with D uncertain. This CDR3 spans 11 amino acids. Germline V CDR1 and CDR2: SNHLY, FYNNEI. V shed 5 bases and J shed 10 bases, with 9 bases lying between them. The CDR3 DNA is TGTGCCAGCAGTTTCCACGGGGAGCAGTTCTTC. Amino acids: CASSFHGEQFF.

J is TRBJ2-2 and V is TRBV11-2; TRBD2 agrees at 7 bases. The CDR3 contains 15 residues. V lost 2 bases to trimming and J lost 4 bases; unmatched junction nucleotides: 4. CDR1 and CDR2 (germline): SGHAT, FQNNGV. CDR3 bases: TGTGCCAGCAGCTTATTTGGGGAGGGCACCGGGGAGCTGTTTTTT. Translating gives CASSLFGEGTGELFF.

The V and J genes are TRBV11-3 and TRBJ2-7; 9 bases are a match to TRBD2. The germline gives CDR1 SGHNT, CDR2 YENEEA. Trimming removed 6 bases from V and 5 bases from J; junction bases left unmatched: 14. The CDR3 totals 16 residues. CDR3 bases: TGTGCCAGCAGTTATAGAGGAAGCGGGAGGAATAACGAGCAGTACTTC. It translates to CASSYRGSGRNNEQYF. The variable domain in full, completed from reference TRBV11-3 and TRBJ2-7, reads EAGVVQSPRYKIIEKKQPVAFWCNPISGHNTLYWYLQNLGQGPELLIRYENEEAVDDSQLPKDRFSAERLKGVDSTLKIQPAELGDSAVYLCASSYRGSGRNNEQYFGPGTRLTVT.

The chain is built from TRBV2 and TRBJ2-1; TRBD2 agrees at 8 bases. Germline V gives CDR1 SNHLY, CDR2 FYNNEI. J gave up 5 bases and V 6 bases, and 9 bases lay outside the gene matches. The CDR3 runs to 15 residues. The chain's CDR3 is CASSPGTRGNNEQFF. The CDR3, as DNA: TGTGCCAGCAGCCCCGGGACTAGGGGCAACAATGAGCAGTTCTTC. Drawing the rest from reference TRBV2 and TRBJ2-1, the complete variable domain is EPEVTQTPSHQVTQMGQEVILRCVPISNHLYFYWYRQILGQKVEFLVSFYNNEISEKSEIFDDQFSVERPDGSNFTLKIRSTKLEDSAMYFCASSPGTRGNNEQFFGPGTRLTVL.

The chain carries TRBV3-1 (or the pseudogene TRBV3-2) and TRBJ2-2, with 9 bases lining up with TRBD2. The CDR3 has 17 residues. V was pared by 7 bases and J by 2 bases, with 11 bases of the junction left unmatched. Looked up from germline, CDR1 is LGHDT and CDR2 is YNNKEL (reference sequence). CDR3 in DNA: TGTGCCAGCACCCCGAACCCAGCGGGAGGTAACACCGGGGAGCTGTTTTTT. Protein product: CASTPNPAGGNTGELFF.

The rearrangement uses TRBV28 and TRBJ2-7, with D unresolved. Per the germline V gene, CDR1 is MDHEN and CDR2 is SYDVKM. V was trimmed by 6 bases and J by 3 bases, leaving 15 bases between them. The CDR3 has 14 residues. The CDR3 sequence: CASSVPAQHYEQYF. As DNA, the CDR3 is TGTGCCAGCAGCGTCCCCGCACAGCACTACGAGCAGTACTTC.

As DNA, the CDR3 is TGTGCCAGCAGCAAAGGGGACTTAAGCTCCTACAATGAGCAGTTCTTC. Amino acid sequence: CASSKGDLSSYNEQFF. This chain connects TRBV5-4 to TRBJ2-1; D perhaps matches TRBD2 (6 bases). Germline assignment: CDR1 SGHNT and CDR2 YYREEE (reference sequence). V dropped 4 bases and J dropped 0 bases, with 14 bases sitting between them. The CDR3 consists of 16 residues.

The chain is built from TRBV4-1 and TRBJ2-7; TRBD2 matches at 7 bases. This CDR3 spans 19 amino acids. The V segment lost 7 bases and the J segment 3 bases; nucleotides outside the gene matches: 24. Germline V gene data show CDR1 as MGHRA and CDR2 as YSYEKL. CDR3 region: CASKAKEGYREGWCYEQYF. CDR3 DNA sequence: TGCGCCAGCAAAGCCAAGGAGGGGTATAGGGAGGGGTGGTGCTACGAGCAGTACTTC.

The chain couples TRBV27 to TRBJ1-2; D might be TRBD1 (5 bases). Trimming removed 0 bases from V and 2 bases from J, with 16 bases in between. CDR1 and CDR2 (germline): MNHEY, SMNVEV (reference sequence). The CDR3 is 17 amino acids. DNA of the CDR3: TGTGCCAGCAGTTTATCTGCTAGTATGGGGCGCAACTATGGCTACACCTTC. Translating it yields CASSLSASMGRNYGYTF.

In nucleotides, the CDR3 is TGTGCCAGCAGCGGTCAAGCACCGAGCTCCTACAATGAGCAGTTCTTC. Translated: CASSGQAPSSYNEQFF. The chain uses TRBV9 and TRBJ2-1; D ambiguous. CDR3 length equals 16 residues. Per the germline V gene, CDR1 is SGDLS and CDR2 is YYNGEE. Deletions cut 3 bases from V and 0 bases from J, with 13 bases between.

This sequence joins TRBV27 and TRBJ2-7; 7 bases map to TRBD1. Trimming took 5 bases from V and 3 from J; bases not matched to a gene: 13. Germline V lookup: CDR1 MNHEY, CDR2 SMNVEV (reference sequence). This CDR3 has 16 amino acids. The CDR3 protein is CASSLDRAPKNYEQYF. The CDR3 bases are TGTGCCAGCAGTCTAGACAGGGCCCCGAAGAACTACGAGCAGTACTTC.

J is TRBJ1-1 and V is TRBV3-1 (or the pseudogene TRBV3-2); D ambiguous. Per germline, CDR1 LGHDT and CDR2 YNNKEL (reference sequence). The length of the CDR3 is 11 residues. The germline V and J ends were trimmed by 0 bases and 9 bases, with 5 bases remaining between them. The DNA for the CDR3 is TGTGCCAGCAGCCAAGAGGGCCAAGCTTTCTTT. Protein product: CASSQEGQAFF.

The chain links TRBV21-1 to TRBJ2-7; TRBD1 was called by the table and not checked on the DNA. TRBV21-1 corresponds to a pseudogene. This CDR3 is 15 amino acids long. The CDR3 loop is CASSKPQGTYYEQYF. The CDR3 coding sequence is TGTGCCAGCAGCAAACCTCAGGGCACGTACTACGAGCAGTACTTC.

The CDR3 sequence is CARRRGNTGELFF. As DNA, the CDR3 is TGTGCGAGAAGGAGGGGGAACACCGGGGAGCTGTTTTTT. The J gene is TRBJ2-2, the V gene TRBV2; D possibly corresponds to TRBD2 (6 bases). This CDR3 has 13 amino acids. The germline V gene has CDR1 SNHLY and CDR2 FYNNEI. The full variable domain, with the rest looked up from reference TRBV2 and TRBJ2-2, is EPEVTQTPSHQVTQMGQEVILRCVPISNHLYFYWYRQILGQKVEFLVSFYNNEISEKSEIFDDQFSVERPDGSNFTLKIRSTKLEDSAMYFCARRRGNTGELFFGEGSRLTVL.

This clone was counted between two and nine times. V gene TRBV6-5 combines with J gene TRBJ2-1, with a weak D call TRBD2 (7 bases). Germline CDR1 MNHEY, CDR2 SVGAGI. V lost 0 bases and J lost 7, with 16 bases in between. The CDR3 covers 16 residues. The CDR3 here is CASSYSGTRGGNEQFF. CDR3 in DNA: TGTGCCAGCAGTTACTCGGGCACAAGGGGGGGGAATGAGCAGTTCTTC.

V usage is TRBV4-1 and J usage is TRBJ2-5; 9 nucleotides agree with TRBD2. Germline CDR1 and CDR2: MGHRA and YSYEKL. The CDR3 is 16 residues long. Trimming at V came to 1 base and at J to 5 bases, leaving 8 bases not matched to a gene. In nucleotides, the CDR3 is TGCGCCAGCAGCCAAGTTAGCGGGAGAAGGGGGGAGACCCAGTACTTC. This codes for CASSQVSGRRGETQYF.

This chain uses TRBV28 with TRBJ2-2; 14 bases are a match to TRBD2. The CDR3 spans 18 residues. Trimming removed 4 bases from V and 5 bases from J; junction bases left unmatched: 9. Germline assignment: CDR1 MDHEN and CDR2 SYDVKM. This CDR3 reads CASSWTSGRSRDTGELFF. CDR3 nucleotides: TGTGCCAGCAGTTGGACTAGCGGGAGGTCACGTGATACCGGGGAGCTGTTTTTT.

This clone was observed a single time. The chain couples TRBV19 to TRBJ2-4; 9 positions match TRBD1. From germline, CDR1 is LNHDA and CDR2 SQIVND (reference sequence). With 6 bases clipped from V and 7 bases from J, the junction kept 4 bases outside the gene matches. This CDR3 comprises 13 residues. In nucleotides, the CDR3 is TGTGCCAGTAGGATACAGGGGGCCAACATTCAGTACTTC. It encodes CASRIQGANIQYF.